This is a list of T cell receptor beta chains from one sample in a study of vaccination and CD4 T cells after COVID-19. Their specific antigens are unknown. TCRdb redid the calling of the PCR reads with MiXCR, one entry per CDR3 protein. The data show 15,000 or so distinct CDR3 sequences, less than 85% seen once. The material sequenced was CD4+ T cells from blood, cultured in vitro. The receptor set was obtained from a human donor who had recovered from COVID-19. The CDR3 runs from the conserved cysteine through the conserved F or W. Fields, in order: D gene, J gene, CDR3 length, V gene, clone size, CDR3 protein, CDR3 DNA. The D gene is left open where the match is weak. Clone size is stated in some rows and not others, as once, few, many or a class when expanded.

TRBD1	TRBJ1-1	14	TRBV6-1	-	CASTGQGFTAEAFF	TGTGCCAGCACCGGACAGGGTTTTACTGCTGAAGCTTTCTTT
-	TRBJ2-5	15	TRBV4-3	-	CASSQATSYEETQYF	TGCGCCAGCAGCCAAGCGACTAGTTACGAAGAGACCCAGTACTTC
TRBD1	TRBJ1-2	15	TRBV20-1	few	CSASSGGPLNYGYTF	TGCAGTGCTAGTTCAGGGGGACCGCTTAACTATGGCTACACCTTC
TRBD1	TRBJ1-5	14	TRBV20-1	few	CSARRQGDWQPQHF	TGCAGTGCTAGACGTCAGGGGGATTGGCAGCCCCAGCATTTT
-	TRBJ2-2	14	TRBV27	-	CASNFQIATGELFF	TGTGCCAGCAATTTCCAGATAGCCACCGGGGAGCTGTTTTTT
-	TRBJ2-5	15	TRBV24-1	few	CATSAKGGYQETQYF	TGTGCCACCAGTGCCAAAGGCGGCTACCAAGAGACCCAGTACTTC
TRBD1	TRBJ1-5	15	TRBV2	-	CASSSDRVGNQPQHF	TGTGCCAGCAGTTCTGACAGGGTTGGCAATCAGCCCCAGCATTTT
-	TRBJ1-2	13	TRBV15	-	CATSRRVAYGYTF	TGTGCCACCAGCAGGCGAGTGGCCTATGGCTACACCTTC
-	TRBJ1-5	15	TRBV18	-	CASSPERISNQPQHF	TGTGCCAGCTCACCGGAGCGAATTAGCAATCAGCCCCAGCATTTT
-	TRBJ1-2	15	TRBV11-2	few	CASSLGGRDGYGYTF	TGTGCCAGCAGCTTAGGGGGACGGGATGGCTATGGCTACACCTTC
-	TRBJ1-5	9	TRBV21-1	few	CASDQPQHF	TGTGCCAGCGATCAGCCCCAGCATTTT
-	TRBJ1-2	12	TRBV20-1	few	CSAPDGIYGYTF	TGCAGTGCCCCGGACGGGATCTATGGCTACACCTTC
-	TRBJ2-7	13	TRBV24-1	-	CATSDGALYEQYF	TGTGCCACCAGTGACGGGGCCCTCTACGAGCAGTACTTC
-	TRBJ1-5	15	TRBV12-3/TRBV12-4	-	CASRLPDRPNQPQHF	TGTGCCAGCAGACTGCCTGACAGGCCCAATCAGCCCCAGCATTTT
TRBD1	TRBJ1-2	15	TRBV7-2	-	CASSPGDSFNYGYTF	TGTGCCAGCAGCCCGGGGGACAGCTTTAACTATGGCTACACCTTC
TRBD1	TRBJ2-7	15	TRBV28	-	CASIGDRVSAYEQYF	TGTGCCAGCATTGGGGACAGGGTGTCTGCCTACGAGCAGTACTTC
TRBD2	TRBJ2-1	11	TRBV20-1	-	CSASSSGRAFF	TGCAGTGCTTCCTCTAGCGGGAGAGCGTTCTTC
-	TRBJ1-6	12	TRBV6-1	-	CASTEGYSPLHF	TGTGCCAGCACGGAGGGATATTCACCCCTCCACTTT
TRBD2	TRBJ2-4	19	TRBV15	-	CATSRDVGTSGIAKNIQYF	TGTGCCACCAGCAGAGATGTAGGGACTAGCGGAATAGCCAAAAACATTCAGTACTTC
-	TRBJ2-2	13	TRBV18	once	CASSPGIGGELFF	TGTGCCAGCTCACCTGGGATCGGAGGGGAGCTGTTTTTT
TRBD2	TRBJ2-3	14	TRBV7-2	-	CASSLGGSSDTQYF	TGTGCCAGCAGCTTAGGCGGGAGCTCAGATACGCAGTATTTT
-	TRBJ1-2	15	TRBV20-1	-	CSAREGPPPRYGYTF	TGCAGTGCTAGAGAGGGGCCCCCGCCGCGGTATGGCTACACCTTC
-	TRBJ1-5	14	TRBV7-2	-	CASSPNSVNQPQHF	TGTGCCAGCAGCCCCAATAGCGTTAATCAGCCCCAGCATTTT
-	TRBJ2-7	12	TRBV11-1	-	CASRLQGREQYF	TGTGCCAGCAGACTACAGGGACGCGAGCAGTACTTC
-	TRBJ1-5	15	TRBV20-1	once	CSARDSEASNQPQHF	TGCAGTGCTAGAGATTCGGAGGCGAGCAATCAGCCCCAGCATTTT
-	TRBJ1-1	15	TRBV6-1	-	CASSVRGTGGIEAFF	TGTGCCAGCAGTGTAAGGGGGACTGGAGGTATTGAAGCTTTCTTT
-	TRBJ1-5	15	TRBV6-2/TRBV6-3	-	CASSRVGGGNQPQHF	TGTGCCAGCAGCCGCGTTGGGGGTGGCAATCAGCCCCAGCATTTT
TRBD1	TRBJ1-5	15	TRBV20-1	-	CSARGDSRGNQPQHF	TGCAGTGCTAGAGGGGACAGCCGGGGTAATCAGCCCCAGCATTTT
TRBD1	TRBJ1-2	17	TRBV29-1	-	CSVDQPKGTGWGYGYTF	TGCAGCGTCGATCAACCGAAAGGGACAGGGTGGGGCTATGGCTACACCTTC
TRBD1	TRBJ1-1	14	TRBV7-7	-	CASSAYIRDRGAFF	TGTGCTAGCAGCGCATATATCCGGGACAGGGGGGCTTTCTTT
-	TRBJ2-3	15	TRBV6-5	-	CASSYSRSSTDTQYF	TGTGCCAGCAGTTACTCGAGATCTAGCACAGATACGCAGTATTTT
-	TRBJ1-1	14	TRBV28	-	CASSLAGRHTEAFF	TGTGCCAGCAGTTTAGCAGGGCGTCACACTGAAGCTTTCTTT
-	TRBJ2-3	15	TRBV15	few	CATSRVQLVSDTQYF	TGTGCCACCAGCAGAGTCCAATTGGTGTCAGATACGCAGTATTTT
-	TRBJ1-1	12	TRBV30	-	CAWSVSKGEAFF	TGTGCCTGGAGTGTTTCTAAGGGTGAAGCTTTCTTT
-	TRBJ2-7	16	TRBV6-2/TRBV6-3	-	CASSPRVSSRLDEQYF	TGTGCCAGCAGTCCCAGGGTTTCCTCCAGGCTTGACGAGCAGTACTTC
TRBD2	TRBJ2-7	15	TRBV12-3/TRBV12-4	-	CASRRNSGRGHEQYF	TGTGCCAGCAGACGGAATAGCGGGAGAGGTCACGAGCAGTACTTC
-	TRBJ2-7	15	TRBV7-4	few	CASSPHQRSSYEQYF	TGTGCCAGCAGCCCACACCAACGGAGCTCCTACGAGCAGTACTTC
-	TRBJ2-7	15	TRBV21-1	-	CASSARLAGAREQYF	TGTGCCAGCAGCGCTCGACTAGCGGGAGCACGGGAGCAGTACTTC
-	TRBJ1-5	15	TRBV11-2	-	CASSSTVGVHQPQHF	TGTGCCAGCAGCTCTACCGTGGGGGTGCATCAGCCCCAGCATTTT
TRBD1	TRBJ1-2	14	TRBV27	-	CATSRDRAGYGYTF	TGTGCCACCAGTCGGGACAGGGCTGGATATGGCTACACCTTC
-	TRBJ1-5	15	TRBV11-2	few	CASSLADAPGQPQHF	TGTGCCAGCAGCTTAGCGGACGCCCCTGGTCAGCCCCAGCATTTT
TRBD2	TRBJ2-2	18	TRBV6-2/TRBV6-3	-	CASSDSSFSGRAHGELFF	TGTGCCAGCAGCGATTCAAGTTTTAGCGGGAGGGCCCACGGGGAGCTGTTTTTT
-	TRBJ2-3	14	TRBV5-6	-	CASRSPGLADTQYF	TGTGCCAGCAGGTCGCCAGGTCTGGCAGATACGCAGTATTTT
-	TRBJ2-1	14	TRBV24-1	-	CATSDTTPVDKQFF	TGTGCCACCAGTGATACGACGCCGGTGGATAAGCAGTTCTTC
-	TRBJ1-3	14	TRBV6-1	medium-sized	CASSESGSGNTIYF	TGTGCCAGCAGTGAATCGGGCTCTGGAAACACCATATATTTT
-	TRBJ2-3	14	TRBV20-1	few	CSARGGGPGDTQYF	TGCAGTGCCAGAGGGGGAGGGCCGGGAGATACGCAGTATTTT
TRBD2	TRBJ2-7	16	TRBV6-1	-	CASSQPGLAGIYEQYF	TGTGCCAGCAGTCAACCGGGACTAGCGGGAATTTACGAGCAGTACTTC
-	TRBJ2-2	16	TRBV7-8	few	CASSQKRLKNTGELFF	TGTGCCAGCAGCCAGAAACGGCTGAAGAACACCGGGGAGCTGTTTTTT
TRBD2	TRBJ2-1	15	TRBV20-1	once	CSATAGLAGNNEQFF	TGCAGTGCTACAGCCGGACTAGCGGGAAACAATGAGCAGTTCTTC
-	TRBJ1-2	12	TRBV6-1	-	CASSGWTDGYTF	TGTGCCAGCAGTGGATGGACGGATGGCTACACCTTC
TRBD1	TRBJ2-7	16	TRBV20-1	-	CSARDPRQGPTYEQYF	TGCAGTGCTAGAGACCCTAGACAGGGGCCAACCTACGAGCAGTACTTC
-	TRBJ1-5	16	TRBV18	medium-sized	CASSSGVGLSNQPQHF	TGTGCCAGCTCATCGGGTGTGGGGTTAAGCAATCAGCCCCAGCATTTT
TRBD1	TRBJ2-7	15	TRBV20-1	-	CSASSAGQGSYEQYF	TGCAGTGCTAGTTCAGCGGGACAGGGGAGTTACGAGCAGTACTTC
TRBD1	TRBJ1-1	13	TRBV6-2/TRBV6-3	-	CASRSDRVGEAFF	TGTGCCAGCAGAAGCGACAGGGTCGGTGAAGCTTTCTTT